This note documents a single TCR beta chain sequence. What it binds is not known. The data stem from a study of OX40 agonist ivuxolimab in advanced cancers. Overall study: Partial responses were recorded for three patients, including one with hepatocellular carcinoma and two with cutaneous melanoma. Findings and limits, study-wide: Among the lowest peripheral clonal expansion occurred in 0.1-3.0 mg/kg partial responders. There were, on average, more expanded clones in CD8+ T cells than in CD4+. There were also nonresponders showing low normalized T-cell clonal expansion.

After removal of 3 bases from V and 7 bases from J, the junction contained 4 bases not matched to a gene. The CDR3 has 15 residues. Per germline, CDR1 SGHVS and CDR2 FNYEAQ. Only in-frame clones appear in the TCRdb table, and some are missing; sequencing was by immunoSEQ multiplex PCR. The data hold more than 7,500 clones, with around three quarters observed a single time. This material consisted of CD4+ or CD8+ T cells sorted from blood, taken in a trial of the OX40 agonist ivuxolimab. This TCR came from an adult with an advanced solid tumor such as melanoma, head and neck, liver or kidney cancer. The chain uses TRBV7-6 and TRBJ2-1; 12 nucleotides match TRBD2. This CDR3 is CASSLGGTSGNEQFF. The CDR3 region has the DNA TGTGCCAGCAGCTTGGGGGGGACTAGCGGGAATGAGCAGTTCTTC.